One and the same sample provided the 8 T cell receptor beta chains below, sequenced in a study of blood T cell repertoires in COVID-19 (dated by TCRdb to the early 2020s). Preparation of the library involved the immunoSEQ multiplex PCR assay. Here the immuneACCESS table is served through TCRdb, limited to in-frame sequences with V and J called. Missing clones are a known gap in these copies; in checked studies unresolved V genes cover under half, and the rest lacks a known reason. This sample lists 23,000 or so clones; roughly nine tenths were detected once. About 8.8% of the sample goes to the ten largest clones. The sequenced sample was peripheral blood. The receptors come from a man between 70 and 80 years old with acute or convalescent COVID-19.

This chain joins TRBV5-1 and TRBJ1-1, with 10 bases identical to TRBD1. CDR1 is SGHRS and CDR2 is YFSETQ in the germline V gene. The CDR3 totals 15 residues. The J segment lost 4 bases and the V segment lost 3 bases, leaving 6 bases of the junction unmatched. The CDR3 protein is CASSWGDRGGTEAFF. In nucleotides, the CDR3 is TGCGCCAGCAGCTGGGGGGACAGGGGAGGCACTGAAGCTTTCTTT.

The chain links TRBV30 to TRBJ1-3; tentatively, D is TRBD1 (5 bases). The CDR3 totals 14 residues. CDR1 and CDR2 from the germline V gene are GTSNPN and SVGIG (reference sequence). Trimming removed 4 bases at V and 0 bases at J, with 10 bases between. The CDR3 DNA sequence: TGTGCCTGGACCCAGGGCCGCTCTGGAAACACCATATATTTT. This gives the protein CAWTQGRSGNTIYF.

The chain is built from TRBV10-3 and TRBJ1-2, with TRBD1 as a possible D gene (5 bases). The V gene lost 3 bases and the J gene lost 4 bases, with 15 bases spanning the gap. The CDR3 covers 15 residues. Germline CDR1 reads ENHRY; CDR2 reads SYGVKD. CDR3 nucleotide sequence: TGTGCCATCAGTGAACCAGGGTCCCTGCTCTATGGCTACACCTTC. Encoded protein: CAISEPGSLLYGYTF.

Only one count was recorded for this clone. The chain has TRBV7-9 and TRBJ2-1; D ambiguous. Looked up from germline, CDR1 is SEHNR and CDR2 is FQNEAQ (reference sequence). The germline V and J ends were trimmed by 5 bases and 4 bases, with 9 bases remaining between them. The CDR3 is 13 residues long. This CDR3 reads CASSPAGYNEQFF. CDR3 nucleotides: TGTGCCAGCAGCCCCGCCGGTTACAATGAGCAGTTCTTC.

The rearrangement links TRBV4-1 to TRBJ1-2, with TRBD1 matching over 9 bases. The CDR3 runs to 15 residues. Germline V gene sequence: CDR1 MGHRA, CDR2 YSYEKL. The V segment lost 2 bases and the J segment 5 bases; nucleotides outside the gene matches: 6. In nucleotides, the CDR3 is TGCGCCAGCAGCCAATCCTCGACAGGGGGGTATGGCTACACCTTC. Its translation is CASSQSSTGGYGYTF.

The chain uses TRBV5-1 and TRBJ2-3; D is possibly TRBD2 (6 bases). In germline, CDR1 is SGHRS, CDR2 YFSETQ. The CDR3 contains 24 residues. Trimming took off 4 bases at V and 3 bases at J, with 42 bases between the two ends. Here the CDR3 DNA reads TGCGCCAGCAGCCTCAATCTTTGGGGCAAATTACTAGGACGGGGGAAGGTAGTTACAGATACGCAGTATTTT. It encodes CASSLNLWGKLLGRGKVVTDTQYF.

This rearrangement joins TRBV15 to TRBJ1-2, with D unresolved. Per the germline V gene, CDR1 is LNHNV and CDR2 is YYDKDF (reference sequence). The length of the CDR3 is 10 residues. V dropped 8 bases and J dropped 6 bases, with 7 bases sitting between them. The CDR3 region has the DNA TGTGCCACCTACAGAAATGGCTACACCTTC. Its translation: CATYRNGYTF.

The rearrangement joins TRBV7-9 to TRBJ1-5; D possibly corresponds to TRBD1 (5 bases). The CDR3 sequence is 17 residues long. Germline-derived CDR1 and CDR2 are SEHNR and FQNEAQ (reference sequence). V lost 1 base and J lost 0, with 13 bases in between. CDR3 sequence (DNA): TGTGCCAGCAGCTTAGGGATTCCGGGACTTAGCAATCAGCCCCAGCATTTT. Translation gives CASSLGIPGLSNQPQHF.